These 2 T cell receptor beta chains came from one sample sequenced in a study of metastatic and nonmetastatic thyroid tumors. No patient received treatment before thyroid surgery. MiXCR was used by TCRdb to re-call the PCR reads. Altogether over 30,000 clones are present, 18% being singletons, with the ten largest covering over 10%. Sequences were obtained from blood. All receptors derive from a male donor with papillary thyroid cancer or a benign thyroid nodule (not recorded which). Some clones in this sample may be carry-over from other donors' samples.

This clone came up many times. The V and J genes are TRBV27 and TRBJ1-1, with D possibly TRBD1 on 6 matching bases. The germline V gene has CDR1 MNHEY and CDR2 SMNVEV (reference sequence). This CDR3 contains 14 residues. V was pared by 8 bases and J by 11 bases, with 24 bases between. The CDR3, as DNA: TGTGCCAGCGCCTTTTCCTCCGCAGGGGCGTGGGCTTTCTTT. Protein: CASAFSSAGAWAFF.

This clone showed up just a few times. The chain joins TRBV6-2 or TRBV6-3 to TRBJ1-2; D not resolved. Trimming left V 2 bases short and J 8 bases short, with 27 bases between. Germline V lookup: CDR1 MNHEY, CDR2 SVGEGT. CDR3 length equals 18 residues. CDR3 DNA sequence: TGTGCCAGCAGTTACCTAAGTGCGTCGGGGAGTGCGATTAACGGCTACACCTTC. Translated, it gives CASSYLSASGSAINGYTF.